Presented here are 18 T cell receptor beta chains from one specimen sequenced in a study of blood T cell repertoires in COVID-19 (TCRdb year 2020). Library creation used the immunoSEQ multiplex PCR assay. The source is immuneACCESS, and TCRdb retained only in-frame sequences with V and J called. Part of the clones is not carried over; for the studies checked, unresolved V genes explain less than half of this, and the remainder is unexplained. This sample lists 50,000 or so clones; about 76% were detected once. Roughly 21% of the sample goes to the ten largest clones. The sequenced material came from peripheral blood. The receptors were gathered from a human donor with active or convalescent COVID-19. The donor label of this sample is uncertain.

The chain carries TRBV3-1 (or the pseudogene TRBV3-2) and TRBJ2-1; D is possibly TRBD1 (6 bases). The CDR3 extends over 15 amino acids. CDR1 and CDR2 from the germline V gene are LGHDT and YNNKEL (reference sequence). The V and J ends lost 5 bases and 8 bases respectively, with 19 bases between them. CDR3 residues: CASSSEWTAEDEQFF. The CDR3 DNA is TGTGCCAGCAGCTCTGAGTGGACAGCGGAGGATGAGCAGTTCTTC.

The chain recombines TRBV6-5 with TRBJ2-7; possibly TRBD2 for D (6 bases). V was pared by 6 bases and J by 5 bases, with 17 bases between. Germline lookup yields CDR1 MNHEY and CDR2 SVGAGI. The CDR3 runs to 14 residues. The CDR3 DNA reads as TGTGCCAGCAGCTCCCTAGCTGGGAGGCACGAGCAGTACTTC. This gives the protein CASSSLAGRHEQYF.

This clone was recorded only once. The V and J genes are TRBV28 and TRBJ1-1; 7 bases line up with TRBD1. V lost 1 base and J lost 6; bases outside the gene matches: 11. The length of the CDR3 is 16 residues. From germline, CDR1 is MDHEN and CDR2 SYDVKM. CDR3 nucleotide sequence: TGTGCCAGCAGTTTATCCACGACAGGGACTTTCGCTGAAGCTTTCTTT. It is translated as CASSLSTTGTFAEAFF.

The chain has TRBV30 and TRBJ2-7, with TRBD2 as a possible D gene (5 bases). The CDR3 is made up of 14 amino acids. Trimming left V 0 bases short and J 6 bases short, with 15 bases between. Germline lookup yields CDR1 GTSNPN and CDR2 SVGIG (reference sequence). CDR3 DNA sequence: TGTGCCTGGAGTGTACTAGAAGGAAGCTTCGAGCAGTACTTC. Its translation is CAWSVLEGSFEQYF. Full variable domain (outside the CDR3, taken from reference TRBV30 and TRBJ2-7): SQTIHQWPATLVQPVGSPLSLECTVEGTSNPNLYWYRQAAGRGLQLLFYSVGIGQISSEVPQNLSASRPQDRQFILSSKKLLLSDSGFYLCAWSVLEGSFEQYFGPGTRLTVT.

This clone was found many times. The CDR3 loop reads CASSAPAGTDFEKLFF. CDR3 nucleotide sequence: TGTGCCAGCAGCGCCCCCGCGGGAACGGATTTTGAAAAACTGTTTTTT. The V call is TRBV9, the J call TRBJ1-4; D gene unclear. Trimming left V 3 bases short and J 7 bases short, with 19 bases between. CDR1 SGDLS and CDR2 YYNGEE come from the germline V gene. The length of the CDR3 is 16 residues.

The chain recombines TRBV4-3 with TRBJ2-6, with 8 bases fitting TRBD1. The junction had 5 bases not matched to a gene; V was cut back by 4 bases and J by 0 bases. The CDR3 is 17 residues long. Germline CDR1 LGHNA, CDR2 YSLEER. The CDR3 protein is CASSRTGTGSGANVLTF. The CDR3 DNA is TGCGCCAGCAGCCGGACAGGGACGGGCTCTGGGGCCAACGTCCTGACTTTC.

The chain couples TRBV4-1 to TRBJ2-1; TRBD2 aligns across 11 bases. The CDR3 contains 15 residues. The junction had 3 bases not matched to a gene; V was cut back by 4 bases and J by 4 bases. Germline V gene data show CDR1 as MGHRA and CDR2 as YSYEKL. CDR3 residues: CASSPASGRYNEQFF. CDR3 nucleotide sequence: TGCGCCAGCAGCCCGGCTAGCGGGAGGTACAATGAGCAGTTCTTC.

The rearrangement uses TRBV28 and TRBJ1-2, with 8 bases fitting TRBD1. Looked up from germline, CDR1 is MDHEN and CDR2 is SYDVKM. The CDR3 loop spans 12 amino acids. V lost 10 bases, J lost 8 bases, and 9 bases stayed unmatched. In DNA, the CDR3 is TGTGCCACCTTAACAGGGGGAGGAGGCTACACCTTC. Encoded protein: CATLTGGGGYTF.

This rearrangement joins TRBV9 to TRBJ2-7; 7 bases agree with TRBD2. The CDR3 has 14 amino acids. V lost 0 bases to trimming and J lost 5 bases; unmatched junction nucleotides: 5. In germline, CDR1 is SGDLS, CDR2 YYNGEE. The CDR3 region is CASSVAGGSHEQYF. CDR3 DNA: TGTGCCAGCAGCGTAGCGGGCGGGAGCCACGAGCAGTACTTC.

The J gene is TRBJ2-7, the V gene TRBV19, with 11 bases aligning to TRBD1. With 3 bases clipped from V and 4 bases from J, the junction kept 8 bases outside the gene matches. The CDR3 sequence is 16 residues long. Germline V lookup: CDR1 LNHDA, CDR2 SQIVND (reference sequence). The CDR3 DNA is TGTGCCAGTAGTATCGGGACAGGGGGTTTTGTGTACGAGCAGTACTTC. It specifies CASSIGTGGFVYEQYF.

The CDR3 coding sequence is TGTGCCAGTAGTATGTTCGGAGAGGTTTACTTC. This encodes CASSMFGEVYF. The chain combines TRBV19 with TRBJ2-7; D is ambiguous. Germline CDR1 LNHDA, CDR2 SQIVND (reference sequence). The length of the CDR3 is 11 residues. Trimming left V 3 bases short and J 13 bases short, with 13 bases between.

This rearrangement joins TRBV7-8 to TRBJ2-7, with TRBD2 matching over 10 bases. Germline assignment: CDR1 SGHVS and CDR2 FQNEAQ. CDR3 size: 16 residues. The V segment lost 3 bases and the J segment 6 bases; nucleotides outside the gene matches: 11. The CDR3 protein is CASSLGMLAGASEQYF. CDR3 nucleotides: TGTGCCAGCAGCTTGGGTATGCTAGCGGGAGCGAGCGAGCAGTACTTC.

This chain links TRBV23-1 with TRBJ1-5; 10 bases map to TRBD1. TRBV23-1 has ORF status, its function being uncertain. V lost 6 bases, J lost 1 base, and 12 bases stayed unmatched. The CDR3 is 18 residues long. The CDR3 nucleotides are TGCGCCAGCAGACGAACGACAGGGGGCGCGTTAAGCAATCAGCCCCAGCATTTT. It codes for CASRRTTGGALSNQPQHF.

The V call is TRBV10-3, the J call TRBJ2-7; perhaps TRBD2 as D (5 bases). Germline V lookup: CDR1 ENHRY, CDR2 SYGVKD. V was trimmed by 5 bases and J by 3 bases, leaving 8 bases between them. The CDR3 runs to 12 residues. The chain's CDR3 is CAISPRDYEQYF. CDR3 DNA: TGTGCCATCAGTCCCCGGGACTACGAGCAGTACTTC.

The chain combines TRBV9 with TRBJ2-5, with TRBD1 identical over 11 bases. V dropped 1 base and J dropped 4; count of bases not matched to a gene: 9. Germline CDR1 reads SGDLS; CDR2 reads YYNGEE. The CDR3 runs 17 residues. This CDR3 is CASSVSPGTGGRETQYF. CDR3 DNA sequence: TGTGCCAGCAGCGTAAGCCCCGGGACAGGGGGAAGAGAGACCCAGTACTTC.

J is TRBJ2-7 and V is TRBV2, with D maybe TRBD1 (6 bases). This CDR3 has 18 residues. Trimming removed 6 bases from V and 2 bases from J, with 26 bases in between. Germline-derived CDR1 and CDR2 are SNHLY and FYNNEI. The CDR3 DNA reads TGTGCCAGCAGACCCCTGGGGACACATTCATTCTCCCCCTACGAGCAGTACTTC. It translates to CASRPLGTHSFSPYEQYF.

The chain carries TRBV7-2 and TRBJ2-1; D perhaps matches TRBD1 (6 bases). CDR3 length: 11 residues. V dropped 4 bases and J dropped 9 bases, with 7 bases sitting between them. Germline V gene data show CDR1 as SGHTA and CDR2 as FQGNSA. CDR3 in amino acids: CASSWTAEQFF. In DNA, the CDR3 is TGTGCCAGCAGCTGGACAGCTGAGCAGTTCTTC. The whole variable domain, remainder taken from reference TRBV7-2 and TRBJ2-1, is GAGVSQSPSNKVTEKGKDVELRCDPISGHTALYWYRQSLGQGLEFLIYFQGNSAPDKSGLPSDRFSAERTGGSVSTLTIQRTQQEDSAVYLCASSWTAEQFFGPGTRLTVL.

The V gene is TRBV7-9, the J gene TRBJ2-1; 7 bases are a match to TRBD2. J lost 8 bases, V lost 4 bases, and 8 bases had no gene match. Germline-derived CDR1 and CDR2 are SEHNR and FQNEAQ (reference sequence). The CDR3 has 14 residues. CDR3 DNA: TGTGCCAGCAGCTCCTTTGCGGGAGACCATGAGCAGTTCTTC. Translating it yields CASSSFAGDHEQFF.